This section outlines one TCR beta chain sequence together with its context. What it binds is not known. The repertoire was sequenced with immunoSEQ multiplex PCR; TCRdb's copy has only in-frame clones and lacks some. Of about 160,000 clones in the sample, about 96% were seen once. The sample is drawn from a study of cytomegalovirus exposure and HLA in healthy donors. Study-wide findings and caveats: Usually a TCR sequence was rare, but some public TCRs were found in many donors.

The V gene end was trimmed by 5 bases and the J gene end by 2 bases; junction bases not matched to a gene: 6. CDR1 is MNHNS, CDR2 SASEGT, per germline. CDR3 length equals 15 residues. The origin of this receptor is a woman aged 18-29 years in good health and CMV-seronegative. The sequenced sample was PBMCs. The gene calls are TRBV6-1 and TRBJ2-1; 7 bases align to TRBD1. The CDR3 loop reads CASSSHGTAYNEQFF. CDR3 nucleotide sequence: TGTGCCAGCAGTTCCCACGGGACAGCCTACAATGAGCAGTTCTTC.